A single T cell receptor beta chain is shown here with its context. The antigen is undetermined. Sequenced by immunoSEQ multiplex PCR; TCRdb stores in-frame clones only, minus some. Of about 2.5 million clones detected, roughly 90% appear once; the ten largest clones hold about 0.41%. CDR3 length equals 13 residues. Germline loops: CDR1 GTSNPN, CDR2 SVGIG (reference sequence). V was shortened by 4 bases and J by 4 bases, with 13 bases between the two germline ends. These data originate in a study of shared clonotypes between healthy human individuals. Study-level information: In total, the donors were a couple of women and three men aged 18 to 49. General observations from the study: Memory subsets generally showed smaller estimated richness than naive subsets did. Generation probability values for non-shared clonotypes were lower than those for clonotypes shared by all four donors.

This receptor was obtained from a man in his late teens or twenties in good health. Some clones in this sample may be carry-over from other donors' samples. The sequenced material came from naive CD4+ T cells from PBMCs. The subset denotes: CD45RA+ positively selected. This chain uses TRBV30 with TRBJ1-1; perhaps TRBD1 as D (6 bases). The CDR3 sequence is CAWNLQGGTEAFF. In DNA, the CDR3 is TGTGCCTGGAATCTACAGGGAGGCACTGAAGCTTTCTTT.